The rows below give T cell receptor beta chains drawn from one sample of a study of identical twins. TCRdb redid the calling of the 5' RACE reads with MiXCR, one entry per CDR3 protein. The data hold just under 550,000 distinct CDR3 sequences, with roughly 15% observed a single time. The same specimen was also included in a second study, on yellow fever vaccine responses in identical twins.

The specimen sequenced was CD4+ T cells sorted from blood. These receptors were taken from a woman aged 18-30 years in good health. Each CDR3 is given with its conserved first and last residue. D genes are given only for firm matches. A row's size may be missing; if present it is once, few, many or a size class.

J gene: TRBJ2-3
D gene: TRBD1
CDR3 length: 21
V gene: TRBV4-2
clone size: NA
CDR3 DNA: TGTGCCAGCAGCCCATGGTCCCCGGTTCCCTACCGGGACAGGGGCACAGATACGCAGTATTTT
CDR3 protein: CASSPWSPVPYRDRGTDTQYF

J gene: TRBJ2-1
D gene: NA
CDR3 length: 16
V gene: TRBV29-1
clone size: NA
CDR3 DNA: TGCAGCGCCAGGGATCGGGTTGCGTCGACTCCCAATGAGCAGTTCTTC
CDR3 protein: CSARDRVASTPNEQFF

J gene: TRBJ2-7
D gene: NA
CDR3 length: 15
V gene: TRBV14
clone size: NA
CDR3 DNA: TGTGCCAGCAGCCAAGATTCGGGCAGGGACCGCGAGCAGTACTTC
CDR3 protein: CASSQDSGRDREQYF

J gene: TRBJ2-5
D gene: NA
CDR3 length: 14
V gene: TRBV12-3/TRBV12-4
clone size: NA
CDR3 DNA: TGTGCCAGCAGTGACCGACGGGGACAAGAGACCCAGTACTTC
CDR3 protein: CASSDRRGQETQYF

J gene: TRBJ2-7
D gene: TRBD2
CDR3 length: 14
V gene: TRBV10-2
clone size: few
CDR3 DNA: TGCGCCAGCAGTCAAACTAGCGGGTGGTACGAGCAGTACTTC
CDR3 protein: CASSQTSGWYEQYF

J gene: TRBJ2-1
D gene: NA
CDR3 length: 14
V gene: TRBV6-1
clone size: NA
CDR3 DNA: TGTGCCAGCACGGGGGCGAACCAGTACAATGAGCAGTTCTTC
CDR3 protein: CASTGANQYNEQFF

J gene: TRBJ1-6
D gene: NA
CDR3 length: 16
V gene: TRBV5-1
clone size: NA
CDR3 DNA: TGCGCCAGCAGCTTTTCACCCCGGGACATAAATTCACCCCTCCACTTT
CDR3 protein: CASSFSPRDINSPLHF

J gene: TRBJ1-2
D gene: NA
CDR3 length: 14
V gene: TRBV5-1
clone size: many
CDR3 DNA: TGCGCCAGCAGCTTGGGTCACACTAACTATGGCTACACCTTC
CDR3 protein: CASSLGHTNYGYTF

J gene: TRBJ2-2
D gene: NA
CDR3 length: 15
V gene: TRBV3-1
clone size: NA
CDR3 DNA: TGTGCCAGCAGCCAATGGAATGAGAACACCGGGGAGCTGTTTTTT
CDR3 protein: CASSQWNENTGELFF

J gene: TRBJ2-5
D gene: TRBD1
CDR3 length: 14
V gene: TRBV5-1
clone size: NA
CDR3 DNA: TGCGCCAGCAGCTTAGGACAGGGGAGAGAGACCCAGTACTTC
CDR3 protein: CASSLGQGRETQYF

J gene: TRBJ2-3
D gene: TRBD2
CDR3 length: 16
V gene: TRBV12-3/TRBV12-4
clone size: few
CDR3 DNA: TGTGCCAGCAGCCAAAGGACTAGCGGGACTACAGATACGCAGTATTTT
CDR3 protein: CASSQRTSGTTDTQYF